Sequencing of this T cell receptor (beta chain) was carried out in a study of T cell changes during pregnancy in multiple sclerosis. V trimming: 4 bases; J trimming: 0 bases; junction bases outside the gene matches: 8. The CDR3 is 16 residues long. The V gene's germline CDR1 is SGHTS and CDR2 YDEGEE. The method was immunoSEQ multiplex PCR; TCRdb's version includes in-frame clones alone and lacks a portion of them. This repertoire shows 35,000 to 45,000 clones, 91% found once; its top ten account for roughly 1.8%. This sequence was found in a female donor in good health, enrolled as a control in a pregnancy study. The material sequenced was CD4+ T cells from peripheral blood mononuclear cells, taken after pregnancy. This chain links TRBV5-8 with TRBJ2-5; the match to TRBD1 covers 8 bases. In DNA form, the CDR3 reads TGTGCCAGCAGCGTCGGGACAGGAGAGTACCAAGAGACCCAGTACTTC. Translation gives CASSVGTGEYQETQYF. Drawing the rest from reference TRBV5-8 and TRBJ2-5, the complete variable domain is EAGVTQSPTHLIKTRGQQATLRCSPISGHTSVYWYQQALGLGLQFLLWYDEGEERNRGNFPPRFSGRQFPNYSSELNVNALELEDSALYLCASSVGTGEYQETQYFGPGTRLLVL.